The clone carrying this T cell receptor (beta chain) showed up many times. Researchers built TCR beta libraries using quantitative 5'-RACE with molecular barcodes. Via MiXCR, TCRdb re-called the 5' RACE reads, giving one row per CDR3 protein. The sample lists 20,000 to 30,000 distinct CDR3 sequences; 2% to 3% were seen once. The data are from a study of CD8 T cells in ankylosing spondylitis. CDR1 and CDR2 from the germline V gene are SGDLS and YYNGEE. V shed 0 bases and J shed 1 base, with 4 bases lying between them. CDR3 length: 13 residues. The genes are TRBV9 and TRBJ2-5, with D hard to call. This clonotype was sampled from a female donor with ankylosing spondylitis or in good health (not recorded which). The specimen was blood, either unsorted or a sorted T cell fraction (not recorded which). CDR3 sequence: CASSVGFQETQYF. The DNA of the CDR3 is TGTGCCAGCAGCGTAGGTTTCCAAGAGACCCAGTACTTC. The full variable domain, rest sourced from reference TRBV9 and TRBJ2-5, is DSGVTQTPKHLITATGQRVTLRCSPRSGDLSVYWYQQSLDQGLQFLIQYYNGEERAKGNILERFSAQQFPDLHSELNLSSLELGDSALYFCASSVGFQETQYFGPGTRLLVL.